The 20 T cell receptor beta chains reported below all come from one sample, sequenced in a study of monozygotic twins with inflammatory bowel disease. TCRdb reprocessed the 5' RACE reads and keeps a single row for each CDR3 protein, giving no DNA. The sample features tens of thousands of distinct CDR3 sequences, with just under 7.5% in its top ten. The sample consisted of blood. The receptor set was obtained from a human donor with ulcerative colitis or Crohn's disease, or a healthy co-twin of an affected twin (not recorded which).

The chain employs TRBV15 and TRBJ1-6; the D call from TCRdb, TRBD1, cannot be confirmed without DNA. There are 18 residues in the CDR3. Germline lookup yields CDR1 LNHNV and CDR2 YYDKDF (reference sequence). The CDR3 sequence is CATSNVVGGGRLSSPLHF. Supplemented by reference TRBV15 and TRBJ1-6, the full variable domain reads DAMVIQNPRYQVTQFGKPVTLSCSQTLNHNVMYWYQQKSSQAPKLLFHYYDKDFNNEADTPDNFQSRRPNTSFCFLDIRSPGLGDTAMYLCATSNVVGGGRLSSPLHFGNGTRLTVT.

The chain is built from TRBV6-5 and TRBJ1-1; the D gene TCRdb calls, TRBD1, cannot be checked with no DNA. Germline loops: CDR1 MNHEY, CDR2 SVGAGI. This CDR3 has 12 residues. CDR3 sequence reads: CASRPGNTEAFF.

This CDR3 reads CASSYSGQGDTDTQYF. The chain is built from TRBV6-5 and TRBJ2-3; TCRdb's D call of TRBD1 is untestable without DNA. Germline-derived CDR1 and CDR2 are MNHEY and SVGAGI. The CDR3 has 16 amino acids.

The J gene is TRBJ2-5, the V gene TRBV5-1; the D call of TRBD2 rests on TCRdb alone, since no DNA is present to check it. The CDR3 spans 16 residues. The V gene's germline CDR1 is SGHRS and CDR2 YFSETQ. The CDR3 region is CASSLASASGQETQYF.

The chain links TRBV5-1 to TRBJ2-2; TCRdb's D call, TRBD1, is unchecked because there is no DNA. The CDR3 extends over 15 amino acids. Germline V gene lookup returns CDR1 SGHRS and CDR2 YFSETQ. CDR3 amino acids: CASSLWTGDTGELFF.

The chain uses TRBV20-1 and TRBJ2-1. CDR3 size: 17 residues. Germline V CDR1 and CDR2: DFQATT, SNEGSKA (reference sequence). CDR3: CSASVVGRGSSYNEQFF.

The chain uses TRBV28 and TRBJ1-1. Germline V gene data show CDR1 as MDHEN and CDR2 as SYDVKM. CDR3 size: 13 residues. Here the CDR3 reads CASSPPGLLEAFF.

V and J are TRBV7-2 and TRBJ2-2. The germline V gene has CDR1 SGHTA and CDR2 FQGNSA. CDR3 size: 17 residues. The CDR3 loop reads CASSSRRLGSVTGELFF. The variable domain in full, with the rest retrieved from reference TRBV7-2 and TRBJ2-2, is GAGVSQSPSNKVTEKGKDVELRCDPISGHTALYWYRQSLGQGLEFLIYFQGNSAPDKSGLPSDRFSAERTGGSVSTLTIQRTQQEDSAVYLCASSSRRLGSVTGELFFGEGSRLTVL.

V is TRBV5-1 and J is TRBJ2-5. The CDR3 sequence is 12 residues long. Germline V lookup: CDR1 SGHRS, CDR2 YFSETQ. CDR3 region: CASTTSQETQYF.

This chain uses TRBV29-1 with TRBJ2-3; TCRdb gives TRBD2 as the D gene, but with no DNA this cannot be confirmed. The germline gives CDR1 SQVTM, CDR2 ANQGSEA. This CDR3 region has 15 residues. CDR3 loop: CSVKQASGGRRAQYF.

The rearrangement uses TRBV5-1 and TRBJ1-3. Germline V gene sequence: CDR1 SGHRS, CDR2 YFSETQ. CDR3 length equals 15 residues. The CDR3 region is CASSLFEGSGNTIYF.

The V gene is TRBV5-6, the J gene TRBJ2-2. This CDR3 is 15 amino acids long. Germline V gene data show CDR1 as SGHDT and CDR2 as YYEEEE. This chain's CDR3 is CASSFSTTGGGELFF.

The CDR3 loop reads CAGSQESPGGNQPQHF. V is TRBV3-1 and J is TRBJ1-5. The CDR3 loop spans 16 amino acids. CDR1 is LGHDT and CDR2 is YNNKEL in the germline V gene (reference sequence). Variable domain in full (rest from reference TRBV3-1 and TRBJ1-5): DTAVSQTPKYLVTQMGNDKSIKCEQNLGHDTMYWYKQDSKKFLKIMFSYNNKELIINETVPNRFSPKSPDKAHLNLHINSLELGDSAVYFCAGSQESPGGNQPQHFGDGTRLSIL.

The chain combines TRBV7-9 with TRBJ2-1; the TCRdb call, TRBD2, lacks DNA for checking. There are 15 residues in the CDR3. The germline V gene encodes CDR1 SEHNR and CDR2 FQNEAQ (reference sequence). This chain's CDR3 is CASSFRLAGYNEQFF.

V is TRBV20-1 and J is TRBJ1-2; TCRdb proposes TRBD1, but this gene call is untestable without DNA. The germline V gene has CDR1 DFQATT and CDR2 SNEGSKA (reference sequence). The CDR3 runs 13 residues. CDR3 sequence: CSAMGDRNYGYTF.

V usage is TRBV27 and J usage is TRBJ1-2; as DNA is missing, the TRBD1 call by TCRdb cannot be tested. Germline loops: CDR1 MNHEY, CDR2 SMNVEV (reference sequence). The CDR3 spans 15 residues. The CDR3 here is CASSLVYRSAYGYTF.

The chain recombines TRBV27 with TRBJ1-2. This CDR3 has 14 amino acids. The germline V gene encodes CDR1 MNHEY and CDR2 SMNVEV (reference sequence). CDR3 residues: CASRAAGGDYGYTF.

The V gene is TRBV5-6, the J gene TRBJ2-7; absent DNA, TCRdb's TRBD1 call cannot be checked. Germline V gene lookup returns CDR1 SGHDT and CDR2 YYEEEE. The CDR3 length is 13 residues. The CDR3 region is CASSSRPGREQYF.

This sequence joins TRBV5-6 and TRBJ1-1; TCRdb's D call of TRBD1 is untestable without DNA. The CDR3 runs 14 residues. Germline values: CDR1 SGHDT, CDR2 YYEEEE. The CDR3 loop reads CASSPDRVNTEAFF.

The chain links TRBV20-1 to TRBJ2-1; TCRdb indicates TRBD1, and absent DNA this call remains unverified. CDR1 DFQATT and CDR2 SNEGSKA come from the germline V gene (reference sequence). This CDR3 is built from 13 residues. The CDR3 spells CSAEFSGRGIQLF.